The rows below give T cell receptor beta chains drawn from one sample of a study of blood T cells in healthy people across ages. TCRdb independently ran MiXCR on the 5' RACE reads; one entry per CDR3 protein. The sample has about 1.6 million distinct CDR3 sequences, 30% to 35% seen once. The sequenced material came from blood. All receptors derive from a woman in her twenties or thirties in good health. Both conserved end residues are part of each CDR3. Each record gives: J gene, clone size, D gene, V gene, CDR3 DNA, CDR3 protein. D genes are given only for firm matches. Only some rows state a clone size, as once, few, many or a class for expanded clones.

TRBJ2-7,NA,NA,TRBV5-6,TGTGCCAGCAGCCCCCAGCTCTCAGGCGCCTACGAGCAGTACTTC,CASSPQLSGAYEQYF
TRBJ2-5,few,NA,TRBV10-3,TGTGCCATCAGTGATGGGGGATCCGAGGAGCAGTACTTC,CAISDGGSEEQYF
TRBJ1-5,few,NA,TRBV20-1,TGCAGTGCAGCTCGTTCGGTGGGAAGCAATCAGCCCCAGCATTTT,CSAARSVGSNQPQHF
TRBJ1-2,many,TRBD1,TRBV7-2,TGTGCCAGCAGCTCGACAGGGTCTGGCTACACCTTC,CASSSTGSGYTF
TRBJ1-5,NA,TRBD1,TRBV18,TGTGCCAGCTCACCACTACCACTATGGGACAGGGATCAGCCCCAGCATTTT,CASSPLPLWDRDQPQHF
TRBJ2-3,once,TRBD1,TRBV27,TGTGCCAGCAGATACACGGGACAGGGATTCGCAGATACGCAGTATTTT,CASRYTGQGFADTQYF
TRBJ2-6,many,NA,TRBV5-1,TGCGCCAGCAGCTTGGAGGGGGAAGGAGGGGCCAACGTCCTGACTTTC,CASSLEGEGGANVLTF
TRBJ2-3,NA,TRBD2,TRBV9,TGTGCCAGCAGCGTAGGTCTAGCGGGAGCGTCAGATACGCAGTATTTT,CASSVGLAGASDTQYF
TRBJ1-5,NA,NA,TRBV30,TGTGCCTGGAGTGGTCAGAATAGCAATCAGCCCCAGCATTTT,CAWSGQNSNQPQHF
TRBJ2-7,NA,TRBD1,TRBV9,TGTGCCAGCAGCGGGGGACAGGGGGCGGGTGCGTACGAGCAGTACTTC,CASSGGQGAGAYEQYF
TRBJ2-1,NA,NA,TRBV6-6,TGTGCCAGCAGTTACTACACGGGAAGCTCCTACAATGAGCAGTTCTTC,CASSYYTGSSYNEQFF
TRBJ1-2,NA,NA,TRBV7-2,TGTGCCAGCAGCTTACGGCTCCTCTCAGACTATGGCTACACCTTC,CASSLRLLSDYGYTF
TRBJ1-6,NA,NA,TRBV30,TGTGCCTGGGATACAGGGCTTGAATCACCCCTCCACTTT,CAWDTGLESPLHF
TRBJ2-3,NA,NA,TRBV29-1,TGCAGCGTTGTTTTCTGGGTCCAGGGCGCAGATACGCGGTATTTT,CSVVFWVQGADTRYF
TRBJ2-7,few,TRBD1,TRBV10-3,TGTGCCATCTCCGCCCGGGACAGCTACGAGCAGTACTTC,CAISARDSYEQYF
TRBJ1-1,NA,TRBD1,TRBV10-3,TGTGCCATCAGTGAGCTACAGGGGGCGGTTGAAGCTTTCTTT,CAISELQGAVEAFF
TRBJ1-2,few,NA,TRBV27,TGTGCCAGCAGTTTATCGTCACACAGCTTAAACTATGGCTACACCTTC,CASSLSSHSLNYGYTF
TRBJ2-7,NA,TRBD2,TRBV7-8,TGTGCCAGCAGCCAGGGACTAGCGGGGACCTCGGACTACGAGCAGTACTTC,CASSQGLAGTSDYEQYF
TRBJ1-2,many,NA,TRBV6-2/TRBV6-3,TGTGCCAGCAGCTACCACCCTGGTCAGCTCGGCTACACCTTC,CASSYHPGQLGYTF
TRBJ2-3,once,TRBD1,TRBV3-1,TGTGCCAGCAGCCAAGACCGGACAGGGGGCTTTAGCACAGATACGCAGTATTTT,CASSQDRTGGFSTDTQYF
TRBJ2-5,many,TRBD2,TRBV12-3/TRBV12-4,TGTGCCAGCAGTTTGACTAGCGGGAGGGCTGAGACCCAGTACTTC,CASSLTSGRAETQYF
TRBJ2-4,many,NA,TRBV20-1,TGCAGTGCTAGAGATAGTTCAGGGGGGAACATTCAGTACTTC,CSARDSSGGNIQYF
TRBJ2-3,NA,NA,TRBV7-6,TGTGCCAGCAGTCTCGGACCAGCTTACACAGATACGCAGTATTTT,CASSLGPAYTDTQYF
TRBJ2-7,NA,NA,TRBV3-1,TGTGCCAGCAGCCTGACCCGAATGTTAGGAGACGAGCAGTACTTC,CASSLTRMLGDEQYF
TRBJ2-4,NA,NA,TRBV6-6,TGTGCCAACAGTTACTTGGGGTCGGCCAAAAACATTCAGTACTTC,CANSYLGSAKNIQYF
TRBJ2-7,few,TRBD2,TRBV11-2,TGTGCCAGCCGCGCGAAAGCGGGGGTTGAGCAGTACTTC,CASRAKAGVEQYF
TRBJ1-5,NA,NA,TRBV2,TGTGCCAGCAGCACCTTCAAAGGCAATCAGCCCCAGCATTTT,CASSTFKGNQPQHF
TRBJ2-3,few,TRBD2,TRBV12-3/TRBV12-4,TGTGCCAGCAGTTTATGGGACTACACAGATACGCAGTATTTT,CASSLWDYTDTQYF
TRBJ1-5,NA,NA,TRBV2,TGTGCCAGCGACTGGGGTGTCCAGCCCCAGCATTTT,CASDWGVQPQHF
TRBJ2-7,few,NA,TRBV18,TGTGCCAGCTCACCTCGCAGCGGCTCCTACGAGCAGTACTTC,CASSPRSGSYEQYF
TRBJ1-1,NA,NA,TRBV4-1,TGCGCCGGCAGCCATACCACGATATGGGGCACTGAAGCTTTCTTT,CAGSHTTIWGTEAFF
TRBJ1-1,few,NA,TRBV29-1,TGCAGCGGAACTAGGCGGGGTGGCACTGAAGCTTTCTTT,CSGTRRGGTEAFF
TRBJ2-5,few,TRBD1,TRBV6-5,TGTGCCAGCAGTTGGACAGGGTGGCAGACCCAGTACTTC,CASSWTGWQTQYF
TRBJ2-2,NA,TRBD1,TRBV10-1,TGCGCCAGCAGTCTACAGGGGGGGGAGCTGTTTTTT,CASSLQGGELFF
TRBJ1-2,NA,NA,TRBV27,TGTGCCAGCAGTTCGGGGAGTGGACATCTCTATGGCTACACCTTC,CASSSGSGHLYGYTF
TRBJ1-1,NA,TRBD1,TRBV6-5,TGTGCCTGCAGATTAGGACGGACAGGAGGTGAAGCTTTCTTT,CACRLGRTGGEAFF
TRBJ1-5,NA,NA,TRBV4-2,TGTGCCAGTAGTCCCAGACAGGATCAGCCCCAGCATTTT,CASSPRQDQPQHF
TRBJ2-3,many,NA,TRBV4-2,TGTGCCAGCAGCCCCTCTAACGCAGATACGCAGTATTTT,CASSPSNADTQYF
TRBJ2-3,few,NA,TRBV7-6,TGTGCCAGCAGCTTAGAGCTAGACACTAGCACAGATACGCAGTATTTT,CASSLELDTSTDTQYF
TRBJ2-5,NA,NA,TRBV3-1,TGTGCCAGCAGCCCAGGGACTGTCGGGACCCAGTACTTC,CASSPGTVGTQYF
TRBJ2-7,NA,TRBD1,TRBV28,TGTGCCAGCAGTCCACCCTCGGACAGGAGATCCTACGAGCGGTACTTC,CASSPPSDRRSYERYF
TRBJ2-1,few,TRBD2,TRBV5-1,TGCGCCAGCAGCTTATTACCCGGGACTAGCGGTCGGAATGAGCAGTTCTTC,CASSLLPGTSGRNEQFF
TRBJ2-5,NA,NA,TRBV5-1,TGCGCCAGCAGCTATCGGCCCGAGACCCAGTACTTC,CASSYRPETQYF
TRBJ1-1,NA,NA,TRBV2,TGTGCCAGCAGCCCCATTACAGCGAACACTGAAGCTTTCTTT,CASSPITANTEAFF
TRBJ2-3,once,TRBD2,TRBV7-9,TGTGCCAGCAGCTTTTTCGGCCGGGGGGGGGCAGATACGCAGTATTTT,CASSFFGRGGADTQYF
TRBJ2-1,NA,NA,TRBV18,TGTGCCAGCTCACCAAGGGATCGGAATGAGCAGTTCTTC,CASSPRDRNEQFF
TRBJ2-1,NA,NA,TRBV9,TGTGCCAGCAGCGTAAACGCCCACAATGAGCAGTTCTTC,CASSVNAHNEQFF
TRBJ2-3,once,NA,TRBV11-2,TGTGCCAGCAGCTTATTATGGGGGGCAGATACGCAGTATTTT,CASSLLWGADTQYF
TRBJ1-2,NA,TRBD1,TRBV7-3,TGTGCCAGCAGCTTGGGGGGGACAGAGGGGTTTGGCTACACCTTC,CASSLGGTEGFGYTF
TRBJ2-1,NA,TRBD2,TRBV4-2,TGTGCCAGCAGCCTACGGGGGGAGGGCCCAGGAAATGAGCAGTTCTTC,CASSLRGEGPGNEQFF
TRBJ1-2,NA,NA,TRBV2,TGTGCCAGCAGTGAAATTGCGGGGGCTGCAGGCTACACCTTC,CASSEIAGAAGYTF
TRBJ2-1,few,NA,TRBV7-8,TGTGCCAGCAGCTCAACGCCTAGGGGACGAGGTGAGCAGTTCTTC,CASSSTPRGRGEQFF
TRBJ2-1,many,NA,TRBV29-1,TGCAGCGTTGAAGCGGACGCTAGCTCCTACAATGAGCAGTTCTTC,CSVEADASSYNEQFF
TRBJ2-7,NA,NA,TRBV11-2,TGTGCCAGCAGCTCTTGGCAGTCAGGGAGCTACGAGCAGTACTTC,CASSSWQSGSYEQYF
TRBJ2-3,NA,NA,TRBV7-2,TGTGCCAGCAGCTTAAGGTGCGATACGCAGTATTTT,CASSLRCDTQYF
TRBJ1-2,NA,TRBD1,TRBV12-3/TRBV12-4,TGTGCCAGCACAAGGGGGCCCGGCTACACCTTC,CASTRGPGYTF
TRBJ2-5,NA,TRBD1,TRBV5-1,TGCGCCAGCAGCTTGGCAGACAGGGGCTACACCCAAGAGACCCAGTACTTC,CASSLADRGYTQETQYF
TRBJ2-7,few,TRBD1,TRBV6-6,TGTGCCAGCAGTTACTCTGCAGGGGGCGACGAGCAGTACTTC,CASSYSAGGDEQYF
TRBJ1-2,few,NA,TRBV21-1,TGTGCCAGCAGCAAAGAGGGGGACAGGAACTATGGCTACACCTTC,CASSKEGDRNYGYTF